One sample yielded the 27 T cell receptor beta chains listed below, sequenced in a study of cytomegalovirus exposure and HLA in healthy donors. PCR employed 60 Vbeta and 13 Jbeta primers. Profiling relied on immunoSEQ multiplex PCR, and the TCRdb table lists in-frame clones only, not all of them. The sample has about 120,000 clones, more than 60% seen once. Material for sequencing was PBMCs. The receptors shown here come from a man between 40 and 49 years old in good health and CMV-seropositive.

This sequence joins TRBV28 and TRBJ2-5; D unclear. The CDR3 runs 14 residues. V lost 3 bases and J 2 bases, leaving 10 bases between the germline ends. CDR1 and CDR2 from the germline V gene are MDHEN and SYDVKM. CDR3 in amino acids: CASSFRQEQETQYF. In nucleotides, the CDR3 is TGTGCCAGCAGTTTTCGTCAGGAACAAGAGACCCAGTACTTC.

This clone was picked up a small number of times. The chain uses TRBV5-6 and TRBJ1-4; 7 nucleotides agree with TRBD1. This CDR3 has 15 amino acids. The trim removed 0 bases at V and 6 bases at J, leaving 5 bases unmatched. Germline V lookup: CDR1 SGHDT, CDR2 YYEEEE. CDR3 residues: CASSLVGQGDEKLFF. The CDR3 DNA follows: TGTGCCAGCAGCTTGGTGGGGCAGGGGGATGAAAAACTGTTTTTT.

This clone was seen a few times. The CDR3 region has the DNA TGTGCCAGTATTAGCGTAGTTGACACTGAAGCTTTCTTT. Translating gives CASISVVDTEAFF. The V and J genes are TRBV2 and TRBJ1-1; no clear D gene. Germline lookup yields CDR1 SNHLY and CDR2 FYNNEI. The CDR3 has 13 amino acids. Trimming left V 9 bases short and J 3 bases short, with 14 bases between.

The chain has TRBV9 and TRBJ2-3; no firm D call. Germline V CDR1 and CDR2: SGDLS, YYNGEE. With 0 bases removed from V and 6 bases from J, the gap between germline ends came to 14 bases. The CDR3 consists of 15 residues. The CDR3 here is CASSVVSLESDTQYF. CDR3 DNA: TGTGCCAGCAGCGTAGTTTCGTTGGAGTCGGATACGCAGTATTTT.

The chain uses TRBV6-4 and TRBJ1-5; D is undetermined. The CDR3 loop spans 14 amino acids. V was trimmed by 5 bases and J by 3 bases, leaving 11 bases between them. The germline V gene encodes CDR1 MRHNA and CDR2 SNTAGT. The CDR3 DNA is TGTGCCAGCAGTCTTCAGGCGATCAATCAGCCCCAGCATTTT. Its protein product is CASSLQAINQPQHF.

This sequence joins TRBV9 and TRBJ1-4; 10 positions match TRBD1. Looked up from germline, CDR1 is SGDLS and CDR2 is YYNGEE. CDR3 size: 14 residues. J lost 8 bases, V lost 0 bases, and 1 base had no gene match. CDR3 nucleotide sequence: TGTGCCAGCAGCGTAGAGGGACAGGGGGAAAAACTGTTTTTT. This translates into CASSVEGQGEKLFF.

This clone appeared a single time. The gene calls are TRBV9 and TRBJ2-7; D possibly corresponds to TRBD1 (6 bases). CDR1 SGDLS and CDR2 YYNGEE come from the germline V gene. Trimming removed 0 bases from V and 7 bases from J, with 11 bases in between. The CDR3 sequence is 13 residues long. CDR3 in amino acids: CASSVGARGEQYF. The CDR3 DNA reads TGTGCCAGCAGCGTAGGGGCCAGGGGTGAGCAGTACTTC. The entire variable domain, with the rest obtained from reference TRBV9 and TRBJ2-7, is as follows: DSGVTQTPKHLITATGQRVTLRCSPRSGDLSVYWYQQSLDQGLQFLIQYYNGEERAKGNILERFSAQQFPDLHSELNLSSLELGDSALYFCASSVGARGEQYFGPGTRLTVT.

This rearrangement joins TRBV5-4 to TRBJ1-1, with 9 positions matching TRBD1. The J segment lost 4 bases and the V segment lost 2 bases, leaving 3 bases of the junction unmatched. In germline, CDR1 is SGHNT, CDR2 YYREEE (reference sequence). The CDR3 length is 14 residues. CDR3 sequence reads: CASSLGQGTTEAFF. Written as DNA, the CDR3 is TGTGCCAGCAGCTTAGGACAGGGGACCACTGAAGCTTTCTTT.

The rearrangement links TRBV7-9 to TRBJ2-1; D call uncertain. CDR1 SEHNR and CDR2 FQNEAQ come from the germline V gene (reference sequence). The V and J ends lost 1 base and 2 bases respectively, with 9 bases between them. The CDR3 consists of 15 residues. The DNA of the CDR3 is TGTGCCAGCAGCTTAGGACTTCCTCCCTACAATGAGCAGTTCTTC. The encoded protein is CASSLGLPPYNEQFF.

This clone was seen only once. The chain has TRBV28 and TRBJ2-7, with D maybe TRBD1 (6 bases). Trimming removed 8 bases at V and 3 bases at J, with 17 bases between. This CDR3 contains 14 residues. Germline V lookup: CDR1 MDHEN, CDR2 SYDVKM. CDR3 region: CASGSGGADYEQYF. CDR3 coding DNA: TGTGCCAGCGGTAGTGGGGGCGCAGACTACGAGCAGTACTTC.

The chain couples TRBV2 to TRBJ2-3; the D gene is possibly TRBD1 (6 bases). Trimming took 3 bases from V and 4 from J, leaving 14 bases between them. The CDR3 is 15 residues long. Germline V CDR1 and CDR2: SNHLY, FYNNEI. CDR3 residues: CASSDFGQHSDTQYF. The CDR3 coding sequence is TGTGCCAGCAGTGATTTCGGACAGCATTCAGATACGCAGTATTTT.

The CDR3 region has the DNA TGTGCCAGCTCACCATTGGTTGCAGGGTCTTATGGCTACACCTTC. This translates into CASSPLVAGSYGYTF. J is TRBJ1-2 and V is TRBV18; perhaps TRBD1 as D (5 bases). CDR3 length equals 15 residues. CDR1 is KGHSH, CDR2 LQKENI, per germline. Trimming stripped 2 bases from V and 5 bases from J, with 15 bases between.

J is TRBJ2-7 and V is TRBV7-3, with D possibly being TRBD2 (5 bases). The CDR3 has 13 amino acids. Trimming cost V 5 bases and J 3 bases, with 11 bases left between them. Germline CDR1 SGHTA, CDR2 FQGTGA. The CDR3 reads CASSGGSNYEQYF. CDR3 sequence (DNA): TGTGCCAGCAGCGGAGGCAGTAACTACGAGCAGTACTTC.

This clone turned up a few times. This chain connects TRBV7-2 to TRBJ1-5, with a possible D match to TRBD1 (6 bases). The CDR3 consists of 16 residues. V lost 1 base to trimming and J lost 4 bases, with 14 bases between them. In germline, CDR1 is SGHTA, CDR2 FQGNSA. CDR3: CASSLDQGLGNQPQHF. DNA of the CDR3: TGTGCCAGCAGCTTAGATCAGGGGTTAGGGAATCAGCCCCAGCATTTT.

DNA of the CDR3: TGTGCCAGCAGCGTAAGCGGGACAGGGAACGTTGGGGCCAACGTCCTGACTTTC. It encodes CASSVSGTGNVGANVLTF. The chain joins TRBV9 to TRBJ2-6; TRBD1 matches 9 bases. CDR1 SGDLS and CDR2 YYNGEE come from the germline V gene. The CDR3 has 18 amino acids. J gave up 3 bases and V 1 base, and 8 bases lay outside the gene matches.

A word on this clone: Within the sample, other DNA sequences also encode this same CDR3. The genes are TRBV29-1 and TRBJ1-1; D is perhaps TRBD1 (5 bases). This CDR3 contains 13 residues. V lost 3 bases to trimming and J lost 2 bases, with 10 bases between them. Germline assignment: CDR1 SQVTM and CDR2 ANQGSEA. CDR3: CSVDRGQNTEAFF. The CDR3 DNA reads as TGCAGCGTTGATAGAGGACAAAACACTGAAGCTTTCTTT.

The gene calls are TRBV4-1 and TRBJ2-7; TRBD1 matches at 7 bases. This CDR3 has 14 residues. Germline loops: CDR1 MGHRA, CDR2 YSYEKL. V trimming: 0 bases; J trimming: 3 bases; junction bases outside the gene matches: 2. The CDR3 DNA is TGCGCCAGCAGCCAAGAAGGGACAGTCTACGAGCAGTACTTC. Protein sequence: CASSQEGTVYEQYF.

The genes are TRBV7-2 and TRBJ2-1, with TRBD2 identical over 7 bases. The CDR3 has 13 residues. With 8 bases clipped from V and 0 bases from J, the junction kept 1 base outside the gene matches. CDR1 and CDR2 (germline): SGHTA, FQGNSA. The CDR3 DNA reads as TGTGCCAGCGGCGGGAGCTCCTACAATGAGCAGTTCTTC. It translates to CASGGSSYNEQFF.

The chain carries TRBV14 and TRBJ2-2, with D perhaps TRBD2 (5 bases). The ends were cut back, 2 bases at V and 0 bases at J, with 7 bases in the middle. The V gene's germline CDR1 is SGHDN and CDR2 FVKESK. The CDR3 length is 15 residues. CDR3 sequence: CASSQLRANTGELFF. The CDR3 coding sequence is TGTGCCAGCAGCCAATTGCGGGCGAACACCGGGGAGCTGTTTTTT.

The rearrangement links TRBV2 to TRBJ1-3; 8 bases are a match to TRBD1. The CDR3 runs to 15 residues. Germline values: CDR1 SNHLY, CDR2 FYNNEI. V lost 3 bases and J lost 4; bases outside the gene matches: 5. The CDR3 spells CASSDQGARGNTIYF. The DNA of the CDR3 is TGTGCCAGCAGTGATCAGGGGGCAAGAGGAAACACCATATATTTT.

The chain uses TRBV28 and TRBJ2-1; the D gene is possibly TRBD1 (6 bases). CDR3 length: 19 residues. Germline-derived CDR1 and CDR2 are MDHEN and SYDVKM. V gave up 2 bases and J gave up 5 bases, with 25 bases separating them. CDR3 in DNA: TGTGCCAGCAGTTTAGTGGGCCCACAGGGTTGGGTCTTGGACAATGAGCAGTTCTTC. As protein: CASSLVGPQGWVLDNEQFF. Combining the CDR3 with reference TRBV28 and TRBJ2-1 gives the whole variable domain DVKVTQSSRYLVKRTGEKVFLECVQDMDHENMFWYRQDPGLGLRLIYFSYDVKMKEKGDIPEGYSVSREKKERFSLILESASTNQTSMYLCASSLVGPQGWVLDNEQFFGPGTRLTVL.

The CDR3 here is CASSGGAGSNQPQHF. CDR3 sequence (DNA): TGTGCCAGCAGCGGAGGGGCAGGGAGCAATCAGCCCCAGCATTTT. J is TRBJ1-5 and V is TRBV7-2, with a weak D call TRBD1 (5 bases). Trimming shortened V by 5 bases and J by 1 base, and 12 bases separated the two germline ends. This CDR3 contains 15 residues. In germline, CDR1 is SGHTA, CDR2 FQGNSA.

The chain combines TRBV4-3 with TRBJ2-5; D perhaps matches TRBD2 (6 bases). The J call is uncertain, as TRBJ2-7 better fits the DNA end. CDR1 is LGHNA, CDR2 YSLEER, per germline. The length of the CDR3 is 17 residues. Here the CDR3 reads CASSQEPPGGTPYEQYF. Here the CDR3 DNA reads TGCGCCAGCAGCCAAGAGCCCCCTGGAGGGACCCCCTACGAGCAGTACTTC.

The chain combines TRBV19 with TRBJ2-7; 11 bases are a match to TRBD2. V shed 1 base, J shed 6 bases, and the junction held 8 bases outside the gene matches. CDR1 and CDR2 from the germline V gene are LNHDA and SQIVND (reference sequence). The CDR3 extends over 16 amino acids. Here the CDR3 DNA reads TGTGCCAGTAGTATAGCCCCAACTAGCGGGAGAGGCGAGCAGTACTTC. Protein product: CASSIAPTSGRGEQYF.

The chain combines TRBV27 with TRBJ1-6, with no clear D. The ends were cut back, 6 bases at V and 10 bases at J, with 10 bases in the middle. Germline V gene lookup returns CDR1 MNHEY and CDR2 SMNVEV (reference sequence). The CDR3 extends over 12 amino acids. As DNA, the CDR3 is TGTGCCAGCAGGTCCTGGGCGTCACCCCTCCACTTT. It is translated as CASRSWASPLHF.

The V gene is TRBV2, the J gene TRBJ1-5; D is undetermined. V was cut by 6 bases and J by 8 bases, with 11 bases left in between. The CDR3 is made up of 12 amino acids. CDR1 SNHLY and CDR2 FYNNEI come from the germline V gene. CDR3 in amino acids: CASSVPVKPQHF. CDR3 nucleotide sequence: TGTGCCAGCAGCGTCCCGGTGAAGCCCCAGCATTTT. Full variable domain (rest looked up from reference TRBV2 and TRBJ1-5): EPEVTQTPSHQVTQMGQEVILRCVPISNHLYFYWYRQILGQKVEFLVSFYNNEISEKSEIFDDQFSVERPDGSNFTLKIRSTKLEDSAMYFCASSVPVKPQHFGDGTRLSIL.

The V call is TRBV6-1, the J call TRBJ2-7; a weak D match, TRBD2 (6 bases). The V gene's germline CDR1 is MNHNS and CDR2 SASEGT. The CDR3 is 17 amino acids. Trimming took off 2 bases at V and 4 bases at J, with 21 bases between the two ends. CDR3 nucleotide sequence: TGTGCCAGCAGTGAACTGGGGGGTGGTCAGTCAGGGTACGAGCAGTACTTC. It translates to CASSELGGGQSGYEQYF.